Each of the 28 T cell receptor beta chains below was sequenced from the same sample in a study of beta chain features in type 1 diabetes. These TCRs are of unknown antigen specificity. Whole-study findings and limits: Shorter TCRB CDR3s, moderately but significantly so, marked every one of the four CD4+ subsets in Type 1 diabetes patients.

Sequenced material consisted of expressed TCRB transcripts (all of the isolated RNA was reverse transcribed). Method: immunoSEQ multiplex PCR; TCRdb's copy keeps in-frame clones and lacks some. Of more than 200,000 clones in the sample, 15% to 20% were seen once. Sequencing was carried out using naive CD4+ T cells from blood. The receptors derive from a man aged 25 to 40 with type 1 diabetes.

The V and J genes are TRBV30 and TRBJ2-4, with 10 bases lining up with TRBD1. V dropped 6 bases and J dropped 9; count of bases not matched to a gene: 5. Looked up from germline, CDR1 is GTSNPN and CDR2 is SVGIG (reference sequence). The length of the CDR3 is 12 residues. The CDR3 region has the DNA TGTGCCTGCCAGGACAGGGGGATCATTCAGTACTTC. It yields the protein CACQDRGIIQYF.

This clone was seen more than once but under ten times. Other DNA sequences in this specimen translate into the identical CDR3. The chain has TRBV2 and TRBJ2-7; D is ambiguous. V was trimmed by 6 bases and J by 4 bases, leaving 4 bases between them. CDR1 is SNHLY and CDR2 is FYNNEI in the germline V gene. This CDR3 region has 10 residues. CDR3 sequence (DNA): TGTGCCAGCAGGAGTTACGAGCAGTACTTC. Protein sequence: CASRSYEQYF.

A word on this clone: Other DNA sequences in this specimen translate into the identical CDR3. V and J are TRBV28 and TRBJ2-3; no reliable D call. This CDR3 has 12 residues. Germline loops: CDR1 MDHEN, CDR2 SYDVKM. V lost 2 bases and J 3 bases, leaving 3 bases between the germline ends. DNA of the CDR3: TGTGCCAGCAGTTTAAGGACAGATACGCAGTATTTT. This encodes CASSLRTDTQYF.

This clone was seen a few times. The chain couples TRBV28 to TRBJ2-7; no reliable D call. Germline CDR1 and CDR2: MDHEN and SYDVKM. This CDR3 spans 14 amino acids. V was trimmed by 1 base and J by 0 bases, leaving 7 bases between them. CDR3 protein: CASSLSPTSYEQYF. Written as DNA, the CDR3 is TGTGCCAGCAGTTTATCCCCAACCTCCTACGAGCAGTACTTC.

This clone has a handful of counts. V gene TRBV15 combines with J gene TRBJ2-3; D is undetermined. The CDR3 contains 12 residues. The germline V gene encodes CDR1 LNHNV and CDR2 YYDKDF (reference sequence). Trimming pared 1 base from V and 4 bases from J, leaving 3 bases between. In DNA form, the CDR3 reads TGTGCCACCAGCAGAGTCCCAGATACGCAGTATTTT. Translated: CATSRVPDTQYF.

A few counts support this clone. The chain carries TRBV29-1 and TRBJ1-4; no definite D call. Germline CDR1 SQVTM, CDR2 ANQGSEA. The CDR3 has 11 amino acids. Trimming cost V 5 bases and J 12 bases, with 13 bases left between them. The CDR3 DNA follows: TGCAGCGTTCACGATGGGAGGGAACTGTTTTTT. It codes for CSVHDGRELFF. Full variable domain (rest looked up from reference TRBV29-1 and TRBJ1-4): SAVISQKPSRDICQRGTSLTIQCQVDSQVTMMFWYRQQPGQSLTLIATANQGSEATYESGFVIDKFPISRPNLTFSTLTVSNMSPEDSSIYLCSVHDGRELFFGSGTQLSVL.

The chain links TRBV14 to TRBJ2-6, with TRBD1 matching over 10 bases. The germline CDR1 and CDR2 sequences are SGHDN and FVKESK. V lost 4 bases and J lost 0; bases outside the gene matches: 6. The CDR3 sequence is 18 residues long. The CDR3 nucleotides are TGTGCCAGCAGCCGGGACAGGGGACACAGCTCTGGGGCCAACGTCCTGACTTTC. Its protein product is CASSRDRGHSSGANVLTF.

The gene calls are TRBV4-1 and TRBJ2-7; D not resolved. Germline values: CDR1 MGHRA, CDR2 YSYEKL. V dropped 0 bases and J dropped 3 bases, with 9 bases sitting between them. The CDR3 length is 14 residues. This CDR3 is CASSQDSKNYEQYF. CDR3 bases: TGCGCCAGCAGCCAAGATAGTAAAAACTACGAGCAGTACTTC.

The genes are TRBV28 and TRBJ2-7, with 11 bases that match TRBD1. V was clipped by 7 bases and J by 4 bases; unmatched bases: 6. Germline V lookup: CDR1 MDHEN, CDR2 SYDVKM. The CDR3 runs to 14 residues. For the CDR3, the DNA is TGTGCCAGCAAAACCGGGACAGGGGGTTACGAGCAGTACTTC. Translated, it gives CASKTGTGGYEQYF.

The rearrangement links TRBV28 to TRBJ2-7; TRBD1 agrees at 7 bases. Trimming cost V 2 bases and J 4 bases; bases outside gene matches: 5. This CDR3 is built from 14 residues. CDR1 and CDR2 from the germline V gene are MDHEN and SYDVKM. The CDR3 here is CASSLPRGRYEQYF. In DNA form, the CDR3 reads TGTGCCAGCAGTTTACCCAGGGGGAGATACGAGCAGTACTTC.

This clone was observed a handful of times. This chain uses TRBV20-1 with TRBJ2-5; D remains ambiguous. The length of the CDR3 is 11 residues. Germline-derived CDR1 and CDR2 are DFQATT and SNEGSKA (reference sequence). Deletions cut 6 bases from V and 4 bases from J, with 9 bases between. The CDR3 loop reads CSAVPTETQYF. DNA of the CDR3: TGCAGTGCGGTCCCGACAGAGACCCAGTACTTC.

This clone was seen more than once but under ten times. The chain employs TRBV7-9 and TRBJ2-3; tentative D call: TRBD1 (5 bases). The CDR3 has 14 amino acids. V was pared by 2 bases and J by 1 base, with 7 bases between. Per the germline V gene, CDR1 is SEHNR and CDR2 is FQNEAQ (reference sequence). In nucleotides, the CDR3 is TGTGCCAGCAGCTTACAACAGGGCACAGATACGCAGTATTTT. Protein: CASSLQQGTDTQYF.

V gene TRBV29-1 combines with J gene TRBJ1-1; TRBD1 matches at 8 bases. The V segment lost 3 bases and the J segment 1 base; nucleotides outside the gene matches: 4. In germline, CDR1 is SQVTM, CDR2 ANQGSEA. The CDR3 loop spans 14 amino acids. DNA of the CDR3: TGCAGCGTTGAGGACGACAGGGGGAACACTGAAGCTTTCTTT. Amino acids: CSVEDDRGNTEAFF.

The sample holds a few counts of this clone. Other DNA sequences in the same sample also yield this CDR3. The chain is built from TRBV28 and TRBJ2-7; unclear D gene. The V gene's germline CDR1 is MDHEN and CDR2 SYDVKM. V lost 6 bases and J lost 0, with 9 bases in between. CDR3 length: 13 amino acids. The CDR3 is CASSLGGSYEQYF. The CDR3 DNA reads as TGTGCCAGCAGCCTCGGCGGCTCCTACGAGCAGTACTTC.

This chain connects TRBV29-1 to TRBJ1-2; D is unresolved. Per the germline V gene, CDR1 is SQVTM and CDR2 is ANQGSEA. The V end lost 4 bases, the J end lost 1 base, and 4 bases lay between the germline ends. The CDR3 sequence is 11 residues long. The CDR3 protein is CSVGYNYGYTF. The CDR3 DNA is TGCAGCGTTGGGTATAACTATGGCTACACCTTC.

This clone was detected a few times. The genes are TRBV7-2 and TRBJ1-2; D unclear. V was cut by 5 bases and J by 2 bases, with 12 bases left in between. Germline V gene data show CDR1 as SGHTA and CDR2 as FQGNSA. CDR3 length: 14 residues. The CDR3 loop reads CASSQPGKNYGYTF. The CDR3 DNA sequence: TGTGCCAGCAGCCAACCGGGGAAAAACTATGGCTACACCTTC.

Only a few counts were recorded for this clone. The rearrangement links TRBV29-1 to TRBJ1-4; D is uncertain. Germline V lookup: CDR1 SQVTM, CDR2 ANQGSEA. The CDR3 covers 12 residues. Deletions cut 4 bases from V and 5 bases from J, with 8 bases between. The CDR3 here is CSVAQSNEKLFF. CDR3 bases: TGCAGCGTTGCCCAGTCCAATGAAAAACTGTTTTTT.

Regarding this clone: A junction end diverges from the germline sequence, so it may reflect a read error. The V call is TRBV28, the J call TRBJ2-1; 9 positions agree with TRBD1. CDR3 size: 13 residues. Per the germline V gene, CDR1 is MDHEN and CDR2 is SYDVKM. CDR3 DNA: TGTGCCAGCAGTTTCCCCTTTTGGGACAGGGTGGTCTTC. Encoded protein: CASSFPFWDRVVF.

The chain links TRBV29-1 to TRBJ2-1; D is undetermined. The CDR3 extends over 15 amino acids. Trimming removed 6 bases at V and 2 bases at J, with 17 bases between. The germline CDR1 and CDR2 sequences are SQVTM and ANQGSEA. The CDR3, as DNA: TGCAGCGTGGTGGATGGAGTTCCCACCTACAATGAGCAGTTCTTC. The encoded protein is CSVVDGVPTYNEQFF.

In this sample, this clone turned up a few times. The rearrangement links TRBV9 to TRBJ2-7; no reliable D call. Germline V gene lookup returns CDR1 SGDLS and CDR2 YYNGEE. The CDR3 loop spans 12 amino acids. Trimming took off 4 bases at V and 5 bases at J, with 10 bases between the two ends. The CDR3 loop reads CASSSPTHEQYF. The CDR3 DNA is TGTGCCAGCAGCTCACCGACTCACGAGCAGTACTTC.

The V and J genes are TRBV5-6 and TRBJ2-2, with D possibly matching TRBD1 (5 bases). The ends were cut back, 0 bases at V and 1 base at J, with 7 bases in the middle. Germline V lookup: CDR1 SGHDT, CDR2 YYEEEE. The length of the CDR3 is 15 residues. CDR3: CASSLGQQNTGELFF. Written as DNA, the CDR3 is TGTGCCAGCAGCTTGGGACAGCAGAACACCGGGGAGCTGTTTTTT. The variable domain in full, completed from reference TRBV5-6 and TRBJ2-2, reads DAGVTQSPTHLIKTRGQQVTLRCSPKSGHDTVSWYQQALGQGPQFIFQYYEEEERQRGNFPDRFSGHQFPNYSSELNVNALLLGDSALYLCASSLGQQNTGELFFGEGSRLTVL.

A few counts support this clone. The J gene is TRBJ1-5, the V gene TRBV2; weak D call: TRBD1 (6 bases). The CDR3 is made up of 12 amino acids. V dropped 3 bases and J dropped 8 bases, with 8 bases sitting between them. Germline assignment: CDR1 SNHLY and CDR2 FYNNEI. In DNA form, the CDR3 reads TGTGCCAGCAGTGACAGGGGAGAGCCCCAGCATTTT. Its translation is CASSDRGEPQHF.

The rearrangement uses TRBV28 and TRBJ2-5; D is unresolved. Germline V lookup: CDR1 MDHEN, CDR2 SYDVKM. The length of the CDR3 is 13 residues. V lost 6 bases to trimming and J lost 3 bases, with 11 bases between them. CDR3 sequence reads: CASRPGIEETQYF. CDR3 nucleotides: TGTGCCAGCAGACCCGGAATTGAAGAGACCCAGTACTTC.

The sample holds a few counts of this clone. CDR3 sequence: CASSLRTATYEQYF. The CDR3 region has the DNA TGTGCCAGCAGCCTTAGGACAGCCACCTACGAGCAGTACTTC. The chain joins TRBV9 to TRBJ2-7; maybe TRBD1 (6 bases). This CDR3 comprises 14 residues. V lost 4 bases to trimming and J lost 2 bases, with 13 bases between them. Germline V gene lookup returns CDR1 SGDLS and CDR2 YYNGEE.

The chain is built from TRBV7-9 and TRBJ2-7; the D is unclear. Looked up from germline, CDR1 is SEHNR and CDR2 is FQNEAQ (reference sequence). This CDR3 spans 14 amino acids. Deletions cut 0 bases from V and 2 bases from J, with 8 bases between. CDR3 nucleotides: TGTGCCAGCAGCTTAGCCCGCAGGACCTACGAGCAGTACTTC. It translates to CASSLARRTYEQYF.

The chain employs TRBV4-3 and TRBJ2-3; tentatively, D is TRBD2 (6 bases). V was cut by 4 bases and J by 2 bases, with 10 bases left in between. Germline CDR1 LGHNA, CDR2 YSLEER. The CDR3 sequence is 14 residues long. The CDR3 is CASSPRGDTDTQYF. The CDR3, as DNA: TGCGCCAGCAGCCCCCGCGGGGACACAGATACGCAGTATTTT.

The rearrangement uses TRBV7-2 and TRBJ2-1, with 7 bases lining up with TRBD2. The CDR3 is 14 residues long. Germline assignment: CDR1 SGHTA and CDR2 FQGNSA. The V and J ends lost 2 bases and 12 bases, in that order; junction bases with no gene match: 10. The chain's CDR3 is CASSLTALAEGQFF. Written as DNA, the CDR3 is TGTGCCAGCAGCTTAACGGCGCTAGCGGAGGGGCAGTTCTTC.

Only a few counts were recorded for this clone. The J gene is TRBJ1-5, the V gene TRBV29-1, with D possibly TRBD1 on 6 matching bases. The CDR3 length is 12 residues. V lost 6 bases and J 6 bases, leaving 12 bases between the germline ends. Germline values: CDR1 SQVTM, CDR2 ANQGSEA. Written as DNA, the CDR3 is TGCAGCGTCGGTCAGGGGCGTCAGCCCCAGCATTTT. Translating gives CSVGQGRQPQHF.